Included here is one T cell receptor beta chain sequence, with context. These data belong to a study of blood T cell repertoires in COVID-19. The data were produced by immunoSEQ multiplex PCR, yet TCRdb's version contains in-frame clones alone and is incomplete. The sample contains 180,000 or so clones, around 81% of which appear only once. The CDR3 loop spans 16 amino acids. Germline CDR1 and CDR2: SGHNT and YYREEE (reference sequence). Trimming took 0 bases from V and 6 from J; bases not matched to a gene: 10. Patients from Seattle were sampled longitudinally, starting during active infection. The rearrangement links TRBV5-4 to TRBJ2-3; 7 bases line up with TRBD2. The clonotype originates from a woman aged 35 to 49 with COVID-19, enrolled during active disease. Sequencing input: peripheral blood. The CDR3 protein is CASSLAGGSRVDTQYF. As DNA, the CDR3 is TGTGCCAGCAGCTTGGCGGGCGGGAGTAGGGTCGATACGCAGTATTTT.